These 10 T cell receptor beta chains were sequenced from one sample in a study of B cell selection in AIRE deficiency. Data came from immunoSEQ multiplex PCR; TCRdb stores just in-frame clones and leaves some out. Among approximately 24,000 clones listed, just under 97% were seen once. Sorting defined conventional CD4 T cells as CD4+CD127+. Material for sequencing was CD4+CD127+ conventional T cells sorted from PBMCs. The receptors stem from a human donor in good health.

The V and J genes are TRBV7-9 and TRBJ1-1; the D is unclear. Trimming cost V 5 bases and J 7 bases, with 17 bases left between them. Germline V CDR1 and CDR2: SEHNR, FQNEAQ (reference sequence). The CDR3 runs to 14 residues. The CDR3 protein is CASSQEGSVSEAFF. The CDR3 DNA reads as TGTGCCAGCAGCCAAGAAGGGTCAGTGAGTGAAGCTTTCTTT. Drawing the rest from reference TRBV7-9 and TRBJ1-1, the complete variable domain is DTGVSQNPRHKITKRGQNVTFRCDPISEHNRLYWYRQTLGQGPEFLTYFQNEAQLEKSRLLSDRFSAERPKGSFSTLEIQRTEQGDSAMYLCASSQEGSVSEAFFGQGTRLTVV.

The chain joins TRBV6-5 to TRBJ2-6; D is undetermined. CDR3 length: 14 amino acids. CDR1 is MNHEY and CDR2 is SVGAGI in the germline V gene. Trimming stripped 7 bases from V and 2 bases from J, with 9 bases between. The CDR3 loop reads CASTRSAGANVLTF. CDR3 in DNA: TGTGCCAGCACCAGGTCGGCTGGGGCCAACGTCCTGACTTTC.

The genes are TRBV6-1 and TRBJ2-7, with D tentatively TRBD1 or TRBD2 (5 bases each). The CDR3 runs 18 residues. Deletions cut 2 bases from V and 4 bases from J, with 24 bases between. Germline CDR1 is MNHNS and CDR2 is SASEGT. In DNA, the CDR3 is TGTGCCAGCAGTGAACCTAACCGGGGCAGGGTAGTAAAGTACGAGCAGTACTTC. This encodes CASSEPNRGRVVKYEQYF.

The chain recombines TRBV7-2 with TRBJ2-7; D possibly corresponds to TRBD1 (6 bases). The CDR3 totals 13 residues. From germline, CDR1 is SGHTA and CDR2 FQGNSA. The ends were cut back, 3 bases at V and 4 bases at J, with 10 bases in the middle. CDR3: CASSLGAPYEQYF. DNA for the CDR3: TGTGCCAGCAGCTTGGGGGCCCCTTACGAGCAGTACTTC.

V and J are TRBV6-6 and TRBJ1-5; a weak D match, TRBD1 (5 bases). V dropped 6 bases and J dropped 3 bases, with 12 bases sitting between them. This CDR3 spans 14 amino acids. CDR1 is MNHNY, CDR2 SVGAGI, per germline (reference sequence). CDR3 protein: CASSPGADNQPQHF. Written as DNA, the CDR3 is TGTGCCAGCAGCCCCGGGGCTGACAATCAGCCCCAGCATTTT.

This chain joins TRBV4-1 and TRBJ1-2; D gene uncertain. Germline assignment: CDR1 MGHRA and CDR2 YSYEKL. CDR3 size: 13 residues. Trimming shortened V by 5 bases and J by 3 bases, and 10 bases separated the two germline ends. The CDR3 DNA reads as TGCGCCAGCAGCGCACGGGCGTACTATGGCTACACCTTC. It translates to CASSARAYYGYTF.

The chain is built from TRBV11-2 and TRBJ2-1; 10 nucleotides agree with TRBD1. The V gene end was trimmed by 5 bases and the J gene end by 7 bases; junction bases not matched to a gene: 8. The CDR3 has 15 amino acids. In germline, CDR1 is SGHAT, CDR2 FQNNGV. CDR3 amino acids: CASSLRGTGANEQFF. The CDR3 region has the DNA TGTGCCAGCAGCCTAAGAGGGACAGGGGCGAATGAGCAGTTCTTC.

The CDR3 here is CASSIRLDRDYGYTF. The CDR3 DNA reads as TGTGCCAGCAGCATACGCTTGGACAGGGACTATGGCTACACCTTC. V is TRBV7-8 and J is TRBJ1-2; 8 nucleotides match TRBD1. Germline assignment: CDR1 SGHVS and CDR2 FQNEAQ. CDR3 length: 15 residues. V lost 5 bases and J lost 3; bases outside the gene matches: 8.

For the CDR3, the DNA is TGTGCCAGCTCACCAATGGGGCGCACTAATGAAAAACTGTTTTTT. It specifies CASSPMGRTNEKLFF. The chain couples TRBV18 to TRBJ1-4, with D tentatively TRBD1 (5 bases). Germline V lookup: CDR1 KGHSH, CDR2 LQKENI. V was clipped by 2 bases and J by 2 bases, with 9 bases between them. The CDR3 is 15 amino acids.

J is TRBJ2-2 and V is TRBV19; D gene unclear. The CDR3 loop spans 14 amino acids. V gave up 6 bases and J gave up 3 bases, with 11 bases separating them. Per germline, CDR1 LNHDA and CDR2 SQIVND (reference sequence). CDR3 in DNA: TGTGCCAGTAGACACGGTCGAGACACCGGGGAGCTGTTTTTT. Translated: CASRHGRDTGELFF.